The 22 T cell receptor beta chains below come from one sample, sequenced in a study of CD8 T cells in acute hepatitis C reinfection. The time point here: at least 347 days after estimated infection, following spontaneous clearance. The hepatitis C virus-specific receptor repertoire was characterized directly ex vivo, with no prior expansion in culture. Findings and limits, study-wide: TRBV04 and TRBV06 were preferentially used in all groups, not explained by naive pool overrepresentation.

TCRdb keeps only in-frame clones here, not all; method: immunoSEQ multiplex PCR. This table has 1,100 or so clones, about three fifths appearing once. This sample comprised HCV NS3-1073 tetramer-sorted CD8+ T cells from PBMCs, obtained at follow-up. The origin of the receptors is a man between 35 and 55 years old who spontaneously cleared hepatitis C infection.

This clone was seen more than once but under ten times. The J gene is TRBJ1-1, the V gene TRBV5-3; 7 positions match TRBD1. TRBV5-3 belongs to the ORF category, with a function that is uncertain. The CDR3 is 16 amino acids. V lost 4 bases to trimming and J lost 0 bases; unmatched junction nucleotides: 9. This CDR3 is CARSPPDRPMNTEAFF. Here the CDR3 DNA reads TGTGCCAGAAGCCCTCCGGACAGGCCGATGAACACTGAAGCTTTCTTT.

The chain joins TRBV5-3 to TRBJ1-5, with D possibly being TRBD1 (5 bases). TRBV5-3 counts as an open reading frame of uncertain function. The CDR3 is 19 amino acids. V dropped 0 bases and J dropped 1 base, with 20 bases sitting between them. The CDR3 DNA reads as TGTGCCAGAAGCTTGGAGGTCTTGGGGGAGGGGTCGAGCAATCAGCCCCAGCATTTT. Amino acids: CARSLEVLGEGSSNQPQHF.

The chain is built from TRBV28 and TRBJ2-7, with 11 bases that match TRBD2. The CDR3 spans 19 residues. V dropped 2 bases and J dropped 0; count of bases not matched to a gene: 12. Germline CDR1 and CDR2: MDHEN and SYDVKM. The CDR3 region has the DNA TGTGCCAGCAGTTTAGGGTCCGGGACTAGCGGAGAGAGCTCCTACGAGCAGTACTTC. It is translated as CASSLGSGTSGESSYEQYF.

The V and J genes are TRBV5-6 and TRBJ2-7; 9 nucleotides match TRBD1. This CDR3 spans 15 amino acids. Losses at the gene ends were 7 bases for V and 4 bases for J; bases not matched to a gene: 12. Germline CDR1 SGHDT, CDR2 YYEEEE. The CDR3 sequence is CASPPQGQGRYEQYF. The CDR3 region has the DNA TGTGCCAGCCCCCCCCAGGGACAGGGCCGTTACGAGCAGTACTTC.

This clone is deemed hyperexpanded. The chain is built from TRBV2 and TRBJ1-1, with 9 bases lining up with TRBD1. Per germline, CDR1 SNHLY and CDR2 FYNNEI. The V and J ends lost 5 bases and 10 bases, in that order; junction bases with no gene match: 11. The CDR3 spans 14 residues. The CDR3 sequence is CASSTDRGAGGAFF. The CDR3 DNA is TGTGCCAGCAGTACTGACAGGGGGGCTGGCGGAGCTTTCTTT.

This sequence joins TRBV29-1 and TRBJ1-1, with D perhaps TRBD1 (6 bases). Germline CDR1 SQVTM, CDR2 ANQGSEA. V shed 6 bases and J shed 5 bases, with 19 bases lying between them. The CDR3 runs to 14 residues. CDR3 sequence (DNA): TGCAGCGTGGAGTCTATGGGGGCGGGGACTGAAGCTTTCTTT. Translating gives CSVESMGAGTEAFF. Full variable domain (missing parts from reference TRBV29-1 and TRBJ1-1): SAVISQKPSRDICQRGTSLTIQCQVDSQVTMMFWYRQQPGQSLTLIATANQGSEATYESGFVIDKFPISRPNLTFSTLTVSNMSPEDSSIYLCSVESMGAGTEAFFGQGTRLTVV.

CDR3 nucleotide sequence: TGCGCCAGCAGCCAGGGCGGGTCTATCGACTATGGCTACACCTTC. Residues: CASSQGGSIDYGYTF. The chain uses TRBV4-3 and TRBJ1-2; no firm D call. Germline V gene data show CDR1 as LGHNA and CDR2 as YSLEER. Trimming took off 3 bases at V and 3 bases at J, with 14 bases between the two ends. The CDR3 extends over 15 amino acids.

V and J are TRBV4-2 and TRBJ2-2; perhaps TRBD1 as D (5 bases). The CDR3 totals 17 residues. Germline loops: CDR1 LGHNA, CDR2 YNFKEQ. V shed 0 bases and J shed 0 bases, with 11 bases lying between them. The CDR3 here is CASSQEPQAPNTGELFF. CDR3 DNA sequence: TGTGCCAGCAGCCAAGAACCACAGGCTCCGAACACCGGGGAGCTGTTTTTT.

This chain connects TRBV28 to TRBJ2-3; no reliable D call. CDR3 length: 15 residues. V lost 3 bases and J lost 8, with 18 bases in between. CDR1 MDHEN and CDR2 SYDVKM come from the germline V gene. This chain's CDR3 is CASSLSLGEPSTQYF. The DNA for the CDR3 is TGTGCCAGCAGTTTGTCCCTAGGAGAGCCCAGTACGCAGTATTTT.

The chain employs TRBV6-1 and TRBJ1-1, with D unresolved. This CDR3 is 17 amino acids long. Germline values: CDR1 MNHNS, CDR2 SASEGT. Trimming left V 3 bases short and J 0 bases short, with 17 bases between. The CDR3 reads CASSDDTQTYMNTEAFF. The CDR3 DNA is TGTGCCAGCAGTGATGATACCCAGACTTACATGAACACTGAAGCTTTCTTT.

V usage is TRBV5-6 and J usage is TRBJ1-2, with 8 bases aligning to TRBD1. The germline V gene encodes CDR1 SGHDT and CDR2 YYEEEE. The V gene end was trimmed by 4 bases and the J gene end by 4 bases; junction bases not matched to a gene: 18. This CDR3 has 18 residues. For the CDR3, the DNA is TGTGCCAGCAGCCGAGAGGGCGGGACAGGACTTATGACCTATGGCTACACCTTC. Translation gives CASSREGGTGLMTYGYTF.

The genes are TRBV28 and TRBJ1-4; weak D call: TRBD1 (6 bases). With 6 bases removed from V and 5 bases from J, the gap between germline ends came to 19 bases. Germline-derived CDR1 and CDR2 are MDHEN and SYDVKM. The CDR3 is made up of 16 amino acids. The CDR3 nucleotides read TGTGCCAGCAGCAGGGACATATCCGAACTAAATGAAAAACTGTTTTTT. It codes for CASSRDISELNEKLFF.

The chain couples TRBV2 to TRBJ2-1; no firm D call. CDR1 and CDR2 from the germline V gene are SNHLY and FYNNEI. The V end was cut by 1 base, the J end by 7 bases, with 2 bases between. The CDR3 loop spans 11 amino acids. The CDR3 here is CASSEGNEQFF. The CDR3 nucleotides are TGTGCCAGCAGTGAAGGGAATGAGCAGTTCTTC.

The CDR3 bases are TGTGCCAGCAGCGATAGCGGGCTCTACAATGAGCAGTTCTTC. It encodes CASSDSGLYNEQFF. J is TRBJ2-1 and V is TRBV9, with 7 bases that match TRBD2. With 3 bases clipped from V and 3 bases from J, the junction kept 3 bases outside the gene matches. Germline V gives CDR1 SGDLS, CDR2 YYNGEE. This CDR3 comprises 14 residues.

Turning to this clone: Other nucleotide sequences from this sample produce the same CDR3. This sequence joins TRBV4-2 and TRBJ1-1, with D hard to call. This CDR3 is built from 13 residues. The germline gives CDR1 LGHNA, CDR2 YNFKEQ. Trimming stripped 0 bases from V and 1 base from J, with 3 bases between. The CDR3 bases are TGTGCCAGCAGCCAAGAAGAGAACACTGAAGCTTTCTTT. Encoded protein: CASSQEENTEAFF.

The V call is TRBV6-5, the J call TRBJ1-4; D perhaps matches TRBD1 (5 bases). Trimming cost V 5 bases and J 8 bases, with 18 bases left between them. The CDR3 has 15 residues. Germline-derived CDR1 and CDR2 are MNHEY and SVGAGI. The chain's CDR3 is CASSRGPGAPEKLFF. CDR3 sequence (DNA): TGTGCCAGCAGTCGCGGGCCCGGGGCGCCGGAAAAACTGTTTTTT.

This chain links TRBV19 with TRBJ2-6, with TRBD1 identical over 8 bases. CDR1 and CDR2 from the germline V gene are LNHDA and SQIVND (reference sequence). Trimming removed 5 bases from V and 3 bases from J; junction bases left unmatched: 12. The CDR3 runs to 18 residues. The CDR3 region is CASSASGTGVFGANVLTF. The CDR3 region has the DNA TGTGCCAGTAGTGCTTCCGGGACAGGCGTTTTTGGGGCCAACGTCCTGACTTTC.

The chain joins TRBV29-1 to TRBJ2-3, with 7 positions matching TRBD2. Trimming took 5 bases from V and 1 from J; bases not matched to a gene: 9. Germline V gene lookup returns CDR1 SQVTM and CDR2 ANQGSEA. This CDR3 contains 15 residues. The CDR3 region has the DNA TGCAGCGTTCCTAGTGTGGCGGGGGGCACAGATACGCAGTATTTT. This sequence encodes CSVPSVAGGTDTQYF.

The CDR3 DNA sequence: TGTGCCAGCAGCCAGCGGGACTCCCTTTCTAATCAGCCCCAGCATTTT. As protein: CASSQRDSLSNQPQHF. The chain couples TRBV21-1 to TRBJ1-5. TRBV21-1 is deemed a pseudogene. CDR3 length: 16 amino acids.

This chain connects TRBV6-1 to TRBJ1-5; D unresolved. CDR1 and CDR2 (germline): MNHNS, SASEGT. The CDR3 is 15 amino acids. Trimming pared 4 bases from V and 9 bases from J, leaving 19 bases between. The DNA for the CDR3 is TGTGCCAGCAGTGTCACCGCCGGCGAGCCAGGGCCCCAGCATTTT. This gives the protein CASSVTAGEPGPQHF.

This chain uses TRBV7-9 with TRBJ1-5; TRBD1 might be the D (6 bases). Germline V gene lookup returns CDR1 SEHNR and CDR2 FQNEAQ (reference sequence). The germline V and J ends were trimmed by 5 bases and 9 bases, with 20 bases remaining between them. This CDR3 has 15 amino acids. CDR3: CASSQEPGAPGPQHF. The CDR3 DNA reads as TGTGCCAGCAGCCAAGAACCGGGGGCGCCGGGGCCCCAGCATTTT. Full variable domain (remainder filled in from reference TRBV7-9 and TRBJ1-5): DTGVSQNPRHKITKRGQNVTFRCDPISEHNRLYWYRQTLGQGPEFLTYFQNEAQLEKSRLLSDRFSAERPKGSFSTLEIQRTEQGDSAMYLCASSQEPGAPGPQHFGDGTRLSIL.

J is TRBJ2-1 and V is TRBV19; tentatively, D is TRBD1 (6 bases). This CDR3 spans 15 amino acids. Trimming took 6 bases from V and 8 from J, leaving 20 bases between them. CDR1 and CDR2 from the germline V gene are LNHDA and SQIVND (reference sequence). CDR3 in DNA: TGTGCCAGTAGGTCATTGAGGACAGTGGCGCATGAGCAGTTCTTC. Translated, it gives CASRSLRTVAHEQFF.